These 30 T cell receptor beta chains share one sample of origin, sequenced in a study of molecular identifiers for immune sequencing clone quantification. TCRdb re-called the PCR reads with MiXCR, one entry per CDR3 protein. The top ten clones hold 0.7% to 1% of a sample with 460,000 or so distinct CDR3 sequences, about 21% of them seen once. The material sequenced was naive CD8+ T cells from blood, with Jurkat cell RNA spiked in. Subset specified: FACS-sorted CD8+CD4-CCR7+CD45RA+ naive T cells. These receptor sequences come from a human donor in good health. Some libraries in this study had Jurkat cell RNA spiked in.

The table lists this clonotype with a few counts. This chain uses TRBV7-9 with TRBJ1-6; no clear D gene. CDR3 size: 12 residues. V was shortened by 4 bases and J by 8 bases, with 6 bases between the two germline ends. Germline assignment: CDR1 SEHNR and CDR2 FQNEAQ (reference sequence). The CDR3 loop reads CASSSQYSPLHF. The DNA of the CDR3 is TGTGCCAGCAGCTCTCAGTATTCACCCCTCCACTTT.

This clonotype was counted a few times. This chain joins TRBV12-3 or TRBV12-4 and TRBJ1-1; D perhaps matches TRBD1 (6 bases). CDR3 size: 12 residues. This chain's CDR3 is CAVGGPNTEAFF. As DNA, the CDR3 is TGTGCAGTCGGGGGCCCGAACACTGAAGCTTTCTTT.

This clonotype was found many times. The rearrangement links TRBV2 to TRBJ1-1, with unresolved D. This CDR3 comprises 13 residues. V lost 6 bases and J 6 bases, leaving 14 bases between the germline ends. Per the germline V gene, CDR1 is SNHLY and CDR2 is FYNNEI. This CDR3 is CASSGPVVAEAFF. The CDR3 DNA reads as TGTGCCAGCAGCGGGCCGGTGGTCGCTGAAGCTTTCTTT. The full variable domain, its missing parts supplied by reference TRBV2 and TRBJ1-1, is EPEVTQTPSHQVTQMGQEVILRCVPISNHLYFYWYRQILGQKVEFLVSFYNNEISEKSEIFDDQFSVERPDGSNFTLKIRSTKLEDSAMYFCASSGPVVAEAFFGQGTRLTVV.

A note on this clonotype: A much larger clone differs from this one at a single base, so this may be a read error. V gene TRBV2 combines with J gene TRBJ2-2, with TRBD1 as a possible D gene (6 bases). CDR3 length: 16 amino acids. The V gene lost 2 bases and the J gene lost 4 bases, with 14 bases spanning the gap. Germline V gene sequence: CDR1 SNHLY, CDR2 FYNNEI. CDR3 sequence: CASSEYVGGVTGELFF. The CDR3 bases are TGTGCCAGCAGTGAATACGTTGGGGGCGTCACCGGGGAGCTGTTTTTT. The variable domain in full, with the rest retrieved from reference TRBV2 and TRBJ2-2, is EPEVTQTPSHQVTQMGQEVILRCVPISNHLYFYWYRQILGQKVEFLVSFYNNEISEKSEIFDDQFSVERPDGSNFTLKIRSTKLEDSAMYFCASSEYVGGVTGELFFGEGSRLTVL.

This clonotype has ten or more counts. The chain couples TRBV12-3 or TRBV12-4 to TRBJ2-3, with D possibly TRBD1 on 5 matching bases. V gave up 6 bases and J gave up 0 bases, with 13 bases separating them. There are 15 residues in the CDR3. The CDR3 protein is CASSPQGVSTDTQYF. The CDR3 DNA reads TGTGCCAGCAGCCCACAAGGGGTTAGCACAGATACGCAGTATTTT.

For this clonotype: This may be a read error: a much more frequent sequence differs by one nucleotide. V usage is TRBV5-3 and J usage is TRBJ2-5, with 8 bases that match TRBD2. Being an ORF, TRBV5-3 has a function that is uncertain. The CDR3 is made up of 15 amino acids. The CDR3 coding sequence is TGTGCCAGCAGCCCGATAGCGGGGAAGCAAGGGACCCAGTACTTC. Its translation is CASSPIAGKQGTQYF.

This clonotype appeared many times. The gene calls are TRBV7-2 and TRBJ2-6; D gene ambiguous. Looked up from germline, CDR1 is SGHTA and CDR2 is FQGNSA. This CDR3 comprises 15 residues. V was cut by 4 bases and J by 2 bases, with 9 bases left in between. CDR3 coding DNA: TGTGCCAGCAGCTCCCAGGAGACTGGGGCCAACGTCCTGACTTTC. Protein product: CASSSQETGANVLTF.

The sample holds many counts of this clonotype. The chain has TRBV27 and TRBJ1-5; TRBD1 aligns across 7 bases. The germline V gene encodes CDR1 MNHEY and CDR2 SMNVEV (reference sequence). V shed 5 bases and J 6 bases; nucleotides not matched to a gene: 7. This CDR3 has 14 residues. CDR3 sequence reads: CASSAKGAVQPQHF. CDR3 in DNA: TGTGCCAGCAGTGCGAAGGGGGCGGTTCAGCCCCAGCATTTT.

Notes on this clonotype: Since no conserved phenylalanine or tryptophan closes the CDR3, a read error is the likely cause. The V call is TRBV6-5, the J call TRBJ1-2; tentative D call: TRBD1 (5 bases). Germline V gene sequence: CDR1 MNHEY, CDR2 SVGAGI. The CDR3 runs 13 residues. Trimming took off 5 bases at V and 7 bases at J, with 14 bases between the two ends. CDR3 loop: CASSQMTVFGYTL. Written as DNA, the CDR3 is TGTGCCAGCAGTCAGATGACAGTGTTTGGCTACACCCTC.

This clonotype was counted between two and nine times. Written as DNA, the CDR3 is TGCGCCAGCAGCCAAGAACAGGGAACGGCCCAAGAGACCCAGTACTTC. This encodes CASSQEQGTAQETQYF. The chain couples TRBV4-1 to TRBJ2-5; D may be TRBD1 (6 bases). Germline CDR1 MGHRA, CDR2 YSYEKL. V dropped 0 bases and J dropped 1 base, with 12 bases sitting between them. The CDR3 covers 16 residues.

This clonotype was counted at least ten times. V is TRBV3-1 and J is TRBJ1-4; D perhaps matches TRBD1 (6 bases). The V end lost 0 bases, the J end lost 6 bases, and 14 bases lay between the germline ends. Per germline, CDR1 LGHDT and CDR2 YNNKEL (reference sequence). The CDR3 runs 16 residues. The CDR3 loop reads CASSQDTGGSDEKLFF. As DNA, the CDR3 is TGTGCCAGCAGCCAAGATACGGGGGGCAGTGATGAAAAACTGTTTTTT.

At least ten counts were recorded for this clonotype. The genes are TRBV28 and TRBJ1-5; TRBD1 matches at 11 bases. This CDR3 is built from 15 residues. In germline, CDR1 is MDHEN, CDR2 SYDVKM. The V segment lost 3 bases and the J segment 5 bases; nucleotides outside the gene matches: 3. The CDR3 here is CASSFGTGGYQPQHF. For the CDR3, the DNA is TGTGCCAGCAGTTTTGGGACAGGGGGTTATCAGCCCCAGCATTTT.

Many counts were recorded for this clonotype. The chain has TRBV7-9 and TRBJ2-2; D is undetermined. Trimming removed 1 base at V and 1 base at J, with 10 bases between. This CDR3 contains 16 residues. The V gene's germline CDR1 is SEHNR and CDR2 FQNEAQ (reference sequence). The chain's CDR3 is CASSLEEYWNTGELFF. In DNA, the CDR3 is TGTGCCAGCAGCTTAGAAGAATACTGGAACACCGGGGAGCTGTTTTTT.

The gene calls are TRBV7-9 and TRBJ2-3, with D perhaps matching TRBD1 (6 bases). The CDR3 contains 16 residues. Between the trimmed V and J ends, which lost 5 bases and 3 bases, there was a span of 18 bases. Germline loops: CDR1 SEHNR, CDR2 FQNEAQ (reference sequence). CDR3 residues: CASSVLQGWKTDTQYF. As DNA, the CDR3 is TGTGCCAGCAGCGTACTCCAGGGGTGGAAGACAGATACGCAGTATTTT.

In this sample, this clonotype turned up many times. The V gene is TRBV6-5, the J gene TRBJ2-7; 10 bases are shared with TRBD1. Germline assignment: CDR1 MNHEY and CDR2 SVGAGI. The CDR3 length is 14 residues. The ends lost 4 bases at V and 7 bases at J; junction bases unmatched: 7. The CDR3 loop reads CASSFTDRGDEQYF. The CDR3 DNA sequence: TGTGCCAGCAGTTTTACGGACAGGGGGGATGAGCAGTACTTC.

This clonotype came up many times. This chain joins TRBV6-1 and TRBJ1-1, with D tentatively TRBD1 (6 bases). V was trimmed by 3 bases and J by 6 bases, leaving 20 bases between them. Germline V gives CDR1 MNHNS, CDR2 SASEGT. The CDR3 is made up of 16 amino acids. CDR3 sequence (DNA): TGTGCCAGCAGTGAGGTCGGGGGCGCCTCATCGGCTGAAGCTTTCTTT. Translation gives CASSEVGGASSAEAFF.

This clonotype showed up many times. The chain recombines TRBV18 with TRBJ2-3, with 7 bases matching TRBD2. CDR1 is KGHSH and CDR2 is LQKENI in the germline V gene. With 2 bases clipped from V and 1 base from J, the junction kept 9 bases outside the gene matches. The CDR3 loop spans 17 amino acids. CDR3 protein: CASSPTLLATGTDTQYF. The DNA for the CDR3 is TGTGCCAGCTCACCAACCCTACTAGCGACGGGCACAGATACGCAGTATTTT.

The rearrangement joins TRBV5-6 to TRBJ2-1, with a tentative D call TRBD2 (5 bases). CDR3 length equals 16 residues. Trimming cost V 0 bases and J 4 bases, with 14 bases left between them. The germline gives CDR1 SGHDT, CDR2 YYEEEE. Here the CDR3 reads CASSLAEAPGYNEQFF. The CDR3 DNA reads TGTGCCAGCAGCTTGGCCGAGGCCCCGGGGTACAATGAGCAGTTCTTC.

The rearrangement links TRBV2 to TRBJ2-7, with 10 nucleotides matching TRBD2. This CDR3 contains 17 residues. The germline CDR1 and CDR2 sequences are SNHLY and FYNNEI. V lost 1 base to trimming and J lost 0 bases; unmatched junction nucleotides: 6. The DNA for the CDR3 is TGTGCCAGCAGTGAAGACCTAGCGGGAGCCCACTCCTACGAGCAGTACTTC. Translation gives CASSEDLAGAHSYEQYF.

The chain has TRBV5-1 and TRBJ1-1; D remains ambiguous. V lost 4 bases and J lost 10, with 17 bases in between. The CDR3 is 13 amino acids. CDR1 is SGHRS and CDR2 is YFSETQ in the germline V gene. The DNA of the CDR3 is TGCGCCAGCAGCGATCCCCACGGAGCCGGAGCTTTCTTT. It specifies CASSDPHGAGAFF.

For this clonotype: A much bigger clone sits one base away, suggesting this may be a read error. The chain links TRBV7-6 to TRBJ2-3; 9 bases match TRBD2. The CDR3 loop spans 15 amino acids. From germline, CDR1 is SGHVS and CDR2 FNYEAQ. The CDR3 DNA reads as TGTGCCGGCAGGCATACTAGCGGGAGCACAGATACGCAGTATTTT. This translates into CAGRHTSGSTDTQYF.

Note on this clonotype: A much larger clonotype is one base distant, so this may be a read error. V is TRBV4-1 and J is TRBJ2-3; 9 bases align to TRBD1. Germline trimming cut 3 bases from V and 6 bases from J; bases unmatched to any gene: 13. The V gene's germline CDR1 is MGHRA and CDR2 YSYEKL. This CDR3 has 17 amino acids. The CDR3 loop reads CASSHGLGQGALDTQYF. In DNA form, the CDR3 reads TGCGCCAGCAGCCATGGTTTGGGACAGGGAGCTTTGGATACGCAGTATTTT.

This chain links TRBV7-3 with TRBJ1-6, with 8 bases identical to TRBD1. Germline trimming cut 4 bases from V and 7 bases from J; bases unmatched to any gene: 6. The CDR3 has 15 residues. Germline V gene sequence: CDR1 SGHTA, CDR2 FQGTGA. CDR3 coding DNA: TGTGCCAGCAGCTCTGGGACAGGAGGGAATTCACCCCTCCACTTT. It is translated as CASSSGTGGNSPLHF.

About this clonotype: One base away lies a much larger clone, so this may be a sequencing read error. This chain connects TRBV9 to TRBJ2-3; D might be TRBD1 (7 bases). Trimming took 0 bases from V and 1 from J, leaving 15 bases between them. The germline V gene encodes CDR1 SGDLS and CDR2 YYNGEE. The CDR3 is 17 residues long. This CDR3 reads CASSVERQGGGTDTQYF. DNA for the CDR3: TGTGCCAGCAGCGTAGAACGGCAGGGGGGCGGCACAGATACGCAGTATTTT.

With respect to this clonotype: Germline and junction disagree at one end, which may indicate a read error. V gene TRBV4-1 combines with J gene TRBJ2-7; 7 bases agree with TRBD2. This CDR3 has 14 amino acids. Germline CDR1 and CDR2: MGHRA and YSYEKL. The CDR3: CVSSQVIAGHEQYF. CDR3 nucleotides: TGCGTCAGCAGCCAAGTAATAGCGGGCCACGAGCAGTACTTC.

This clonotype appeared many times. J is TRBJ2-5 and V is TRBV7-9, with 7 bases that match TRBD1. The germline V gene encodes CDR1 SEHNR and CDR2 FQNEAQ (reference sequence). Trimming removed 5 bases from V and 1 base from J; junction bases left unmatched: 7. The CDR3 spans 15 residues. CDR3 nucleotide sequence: TGTGCCAGCAGCAACTTGGGACAGCTCCAAGAGACCCAGTACTTC. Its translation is CASSNLGQLQETQYF.

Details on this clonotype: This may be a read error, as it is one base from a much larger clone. In DNA form, the CDR3 reads TGTGCCAGCAGCCAAGGCTCTGTAGGGGGCAATAACTATGGCTACACCTTC. Protein sequence: CASSQGSVGGNNYGYTF. The rearrangement links TRBV14 to TRBJ1-2, with 7 bases matching TRBD1. Germline V gene lookup returns CDR1 SGHDN and CDR2 FVKESK. Losses at the gene ends were 1 base for V and 1 base for J; bases not matched to a gene: 9. CDR3 length equals 17 residues.

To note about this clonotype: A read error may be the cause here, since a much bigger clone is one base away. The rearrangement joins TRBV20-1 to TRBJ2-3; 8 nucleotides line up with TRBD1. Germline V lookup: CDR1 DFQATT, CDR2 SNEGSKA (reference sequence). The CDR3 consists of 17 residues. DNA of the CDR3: TGCAGTGCTGGAGACCTGGACAGGGTACGAAGCACAGATACGCAGTATTTT. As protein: CSAGDLDRVRSTDTQYF.

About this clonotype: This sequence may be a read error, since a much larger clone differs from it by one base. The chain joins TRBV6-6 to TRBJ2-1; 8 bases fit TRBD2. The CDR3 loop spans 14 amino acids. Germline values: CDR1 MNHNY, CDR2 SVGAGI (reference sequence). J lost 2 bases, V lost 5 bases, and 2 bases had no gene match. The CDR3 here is CASSRSGTYNEQFF. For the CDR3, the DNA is TGTGCCAGCAGTCGTAGCGGGACCTACAATGAGCAGTTCTTC.

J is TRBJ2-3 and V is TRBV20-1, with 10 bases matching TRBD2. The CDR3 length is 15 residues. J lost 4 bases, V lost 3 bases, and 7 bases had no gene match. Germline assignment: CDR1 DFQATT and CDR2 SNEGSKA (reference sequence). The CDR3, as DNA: TGCAGTGCTAGGTGGGCTAGCGGGAGCGCAGATACGCAGTATTTT. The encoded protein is CSARWASGSADTQYF.